These 3 T cell receptor beta chains were sequenced from one sample in a study of cytomegalovirus exposure and HLA in healthy donors. The PCR had 60 Vbeta and 13 Jbeta primers. The method was immunoSEQ multiplex PCR; TCRdb's version includes in-frame clones alone and lacks a portion of them. The table for this sample gives some 41,000 clones. Specimen: PBMCs. These receptors were obtained from a man under 40 in good health and CMV-seronegative.

This chain connects TRBV19 to TRBJ1-2, with D unresolved. V was clipped by 7 bases and J by 8 bases, with 14 bases between them. The length of the CDR3 is 12 residues. CDR1 is LNHDA, CDR2 SQIVND, per germline (reference sequence). This chain's CDR3 is CASTVGLQGYTF. For the CDR3, the DNA is TGTGCCAGTACTGTCGGACTCCAAGGCTACACCTTC.

This chain connects TRBV7-8 to TRBJ2-7, with 11 bases that match TRBD2. The CDR3 loop spans 16 amino acids. Germline CDR1 SGHVS, CDR2 FQNEAQ. V gave up 1 base and J gave up 0 bases; unmatched junction bases: 2. CDR3 sequence reads: CASSLGGLAGSYEQYF. As DNA, the CDR3 is TGTGCCAGCAGCTTAGGAGGACTAGCGGGCTCCTACGAGCAGTACTTC.

J is TRBJ2-3 and V is TRBV20-1, with D perhaps TRBD2 (6 bases). Germline V gene sequence: CDR1 DFQATT, CDR2 SNEGSKA (reference sequence). The CDR3 runs to 11 residues. The CDR3 DNA reads as TGCAGCGGCGGGGAGGTAGATACGCAGTATTTT. This encodes CSGGEVDTQYF.